The sequence of this T cell receptor beta chain was determined in a study of blood T cells in healthy people across ages. This clonotype was seen more than once but under ten times. The antigen remains unidentified. Findings of the study overall: The study found TCR beta diversity correlated strongly with naive T cell percentage. CMV status of donors was unknown, possibly confounding expanded clonotype changes.

With 6 bases clipped from V and 6 bases from J, the junction kept 11 bases outside the gene matches. The V gene's germline CDR1 is MDHEN and CDR2 SYDVKM. This CDR3 spans 16 amino acids. It was with a sample-barcoded 5' primer and a J-beta primer mix that a second PCR of about 6 to 11 cycles was run. Sequencing yielded, for each sample, at least 3 million paired-end reads carrying CDR3. TCRdb re-called the 5' RACE reads with MiXCR, one entry per CDR3 protein. This table has about 730,000 distinct CDR3 sequences, 35% to 45% appearing once. The sample consisted of blood. The J gene is TRBJ2-1, the V gene TRBV28; TRBD1 matches 10 bases. The sequence was obtained from a woman aged 60 to 75 in good health. CDR3 loop: CASSRPDGTGVNEQFF. The CDR3 nucleotides are TGTGCCAGCAGCCGCCCGGACGGGACAGGGGTCAATGAGCAGTTCTTC. Full variable domain (missing parts from reference TRBV28 and TRBJ2-1): DVKVTQSSRYLVKRTGEKVFLECVQDMDHENMFWYRQDPGLGLRLIYFSYDVKMKEKGDIPEGYSVSREKKERFSLILESASTNQTSMYLCASSRPDGTGVNEQFFGPGTRLTVL.